The rows below give T cell receptor beta chains drawn from one sample of a study of cytomegalovirus exposure and HLA in healthy donors. Data came from immunoSEQ multiplex PCR; TCRdb stores just in-frame clones and leaves some out. The table has more than 85,000 clones, roughly 80% seen once. The sequenced sample consisted of PBMCs. These receptors were taken from a male donor in good health and CMV-seropositive. The CDR3 runs from the conserved cysteine through the conserved F or W. A D gene is named only where the DNA matches it firmly. Size is omitted from some rows. Given values are once, few, many or a class for expanded clones.

11,.,TRBJ2-1,TRBV27,.,TGTGCCAGCCTTAGGGGGGGTGAGCAGTTCTTC,CASLRGGEQFF
14,TRBD2,TRBJ2-7,TRBV9,.,TGTGCCAGCAGCGCCGGGACTAGCTCCTACGAGCAGTACTTC,CASSAGTSSYEQYF
16,TRBD2,TRBJ2-5,TRBV7-2,few,TGTGCCAGCAGCTTAGGTGGCGGGAGTACGGGAGAGACCCAGTACTTC,CASSLGGGSTGETQYF
17,.,TRBJ1-1,TRBV4-2,.,TGTGCCAGCAGCCAAGAAATCGGAGAAGGGGAGAACACTGAAGCTTTCTTT,CASSQEIGEGENTEAFF
14,TRBD2,TRBJ2-3,TRBV9,.,TGTGCCAGTGGGGGGGGACTTTACACAGATACGCAGTATTTT,CASGGGLYTDTQYF
16,.,TRBJ2-5,TRBV5-1,.,TGCGCCAGCTTTAGGGGTAGCGGAACCTACCAAGAGACCCAGTACTTC,CASFRGSGTYQETQYF
15,.,TRBJ2-3,TRBV11-3,.,TGTGCCAGCAGCTTAGGGGAGAAAGGCACAGATACGCAGTATTTT,CASSLGEKGTDTQYF
14,TRBD1,TRBJ2-7,TRBV11-2,few,TGTGCCAGCAGCTCTTGGACAGGGTCGTACGAGCAGTACTTC,CASSSWTGSYEQYF
13,.,TRBJ2-7,TRBV6-5,.,TGTGCCAGCAGTCCAACAGGTACCTACGAGCAGTACTTC,CASSPTGTYEQYF
16,TRBD2,TRBJ2-3,TRBV4-3,.,TGCGCCAGCAGCCAGAATAGCGGGAGGGGTCAGGATACGCAGTATTTT,CASSQNSGRGQDTQYF
15,TRBD2,TRBJ2-7,TRBV19,.,TGTGCCAGTAGTATAGGCCCTAGCGGGGGATACGAGCAGTACTTC,CASSIGPSGGYEQYF
15,TRBD2,TRBJ2-7,TRBV7-2,.,TGTGCCAGCAGCTTAGCGGCGGGAGGGCAGTACGAGCAGTACTTC,CASSLAAGGQYEQYF
15,TRBD2,TRBJ2-7,TRBV11-2,.,TGTGCCAGCAGCCCACGACTAGCGGGGTCCTACGAGCAGTACTTC,CASSPRLAGSYEQYF
16,.,TRBJ2-6,TRBV18,once,TGTGCCAGCTCACCACTGAGTGACTCTGGGGCCAACGTCCTGACTTTC,CASSPLSDSGANVLTF
15,.,TRBJ2-1,TRBV5-4,.,TGTGCCAGCAGCTTGGACCTATTCAGTAGGGGTAACGGCCTCTTC,CASSLDLFSRGNGLF
14,TRBD1,TRBJ1-4,TRBV5-1,.,TGCGCCAGCAGCCCCCAGGGGGCGGGCGAAAAACTGTTTTTT,CASSPQGAGEKLFF
13,TRBD1,TRBJ1-1,TRBV5-4,few,TGTGCCAGCAGCGAGGACAGGGGGACTGAAGCTTTCTTT,CASSEDRGTEAFF
15,TRBD2,TRBJ2-2,TRBV10-1,.,TGCGCCAGCAGTTCCCTAGCGGGAGGGTTAAGGGAGCTGTTTTTT,CASSSLAGGLRELFF
14,.,TRBJ1-2,TRBV19,once,TGTGCCAGTAGTGCCCAGGGGACGCCATATGGCTACACCTTC,CASSAQGTPYGYTF
15,TRBD1,TRBJ1-1,TRBV18,.,TGTGCCAGCTCACCCACCCCAGGGGGTGACGCTGAAGCTTTCTTT,CASSPTPGGDAEAFF
14,TRBD2,TRBJ2-3,TRBV5-6,.,TGTGCCAGCGAAGGGCTAGCGGGGGGTGGTACGCAGTATTTT,CASEGLAGGGTQYF
15,TRBD1,TRBJ2-2,TRBV7-2,.,TGTGCCAGCAGCCTATGGACAGGGGAGGGTGGGGAGCTGTTTTTT,CASSLWTGEGGELFF
13,TRBD1,TRBJ2-7,TRBV10-2,.,TGCGCCAGCCTGGGACAGGGGGCCCACGAGCAGTACTTC,CASLGQGAHEQYF
14,.,TRBJ1-2,TRBV5-4,.,TGTGCCAGCAGCCCAGGTGGGGGGGTCGATGGCTACACCTTC,CASSPGGGVDGYTF
13,.,TRBJ1-5,TRBV19,.,TGTGCCAGTAGTATAGACTGGGCTCAGCCCCAGCATTTT,CASSIDWAQPQHF
13,TRBD1,TRBJ1-5,TRBV27,.,TGTGCCACGGGACAGGGGATAAGACAGCCCCAGCATTTT,CATGQGIRQPQHF
15,.,TRBJ1-5,TRBV5-6,.,TGTGCCAGCAGCTTGGAGGGGTATAGCAATCAGCCCCAGCATTTT,CASSLEGYSNQPQHF
16,.,TRBJ2-3,TRBV7-6,.,TGTGCCAGCAGCTTAGGAGCTAGCGTGCTCACAGATACGCAGTATTTT,CASSLGASVLTDTQYF
15,TRBD1,TRBJ1-4,TRBV9,.,TGTGCCAGCAGCCGGACAGGGGCAACTAATGAAAAACTGTTTTTT,CASSRTGATNEKLFF
16,.,TRBJ1-3,TRBV18,.,TGTGCCAGCTCACCCCGTTCGGACAGCTCTGGAAACACCATATATTTT,CASSPRSDSSGNTIYF
16,TRBD2,TRBJ2-7,TRBV6-1,.,TGTGCCAGCAGTGAAGCGCGGCTAGCGGGCTCCTACGAGCAGTACTTC,CASSEARLAGSYEQYF
15,TRBD2,TRBJ2-6,TRBV5-1,once,TGCGCCAGCAGCACGGGACTAGCTGGGGCCAACGTCCTGACTTTC,CASSTGLAGANVLTF
14,.,TRBJ2-7,TRBV18,.,TGTGCCAGCTCACCACCTCTAGCGAACTACGAGCAGTACTTC,CASSPPLANYEQYF
15,TRBD1,TRBJ1-1,TRBV19,few,TGTGCCACAAGGGGTGGACAGGGGGGAAGGACTGAAGCTTTCTTT,CATRGGQGGRTEAFF
15,TRBD2,TRBJ2-3,TRBV7-2,.,TGTGCCAGCAGCTTACGGCGGGAGGGCCCAGATACGCAGTATTTT,CASSLRREGPDTQYF
16,TRBD2,TRBJ2-1,TRBV7-3,.,TGTGCCAGCAGCTTAATGGCTAGCGGGATCCGTAATGAGCAGTTCTTC,CASSLMASGIRNEQFF
17,TRBD2,TRBJ2-3,TRBV11-1,once,TGTGCCAGCAGCCCAACATCGGGACTAGCGGGAGCGAATACGCAGTATTTT,CASSPTSGLAGANTQYF
14,.,TRBJ2-7,TRBV19,.,TGTGCCAGTAAGAGGGTGGGAGAAATTTACGAGCAGTACTTC,CASKRVGEIYEQYF
14,.,TRBJ2-5,TRBV7-2,.,TGTGCCAGCAGATTAGGAGCTATCGGAGAGACCCAGTACTTC,CASRLGAIGETQYF
15,.,TRBJ2-6,TRBV7-2,.,TGTGCCAGCAGCTTAGGGGGAGCTGGGGCCAACGTCCTGACTTTC,CASSLGGAGANVLTF
20,TRBD2,TRBJ2-1,TRBV4-2,few,TGTGCCAGCAGCCAATACATAACGTCCCGAGAGCGGGAGGGTTTCGATGAGCAGTTCTTC,CASSQYITSREREGFDEQFF
15,TRBD2,TRBJ2-1,TRBV5-4,.,TGTGCCAGCAGCCGAACCGGGACTAGCGGGTCTGAGCAGTTCTTC,CASSRTGTSGSEQFF
14,.,TRBJ2-5,TRBV7-2,.,TGTGCCAGCAGCTTAGCGGGAGCCCAAGAGACCCAGTACTTC,CASSLAGAQETQYF